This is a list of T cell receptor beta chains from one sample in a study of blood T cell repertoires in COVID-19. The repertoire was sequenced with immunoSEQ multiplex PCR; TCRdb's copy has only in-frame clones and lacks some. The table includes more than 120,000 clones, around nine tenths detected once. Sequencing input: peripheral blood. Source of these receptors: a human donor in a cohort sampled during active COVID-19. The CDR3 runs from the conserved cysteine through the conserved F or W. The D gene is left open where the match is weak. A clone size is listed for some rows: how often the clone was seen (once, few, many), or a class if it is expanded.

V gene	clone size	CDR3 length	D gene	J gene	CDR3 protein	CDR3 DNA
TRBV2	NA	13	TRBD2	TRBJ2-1	CASRLAGNNEQFF	TGTGCCAGCCGACTAGCGGGCAACAATGAGCAGTTCTTC
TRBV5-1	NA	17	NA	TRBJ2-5	CASSLVVGGSDQETQYF	TGCGCCAGCAGCTTGGTTGTTGGAGGGTCAGACCAAGAGACCCAGTACTTC
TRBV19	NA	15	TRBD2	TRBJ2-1	CASSISGGGYNEQFF	TGTGCCAGTAGTATTAGCGGGGGGGGTTACAATGAGCAGTTCTTC
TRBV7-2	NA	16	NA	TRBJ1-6	CASSLIGATEISPLHF	TGTGCCAGCAGCTTAATAGGGGCCACAGAAATTTCACCCCTCCACTTT
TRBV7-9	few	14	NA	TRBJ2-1	CASSLLTSYNEQFF	TGTGCCAGCAGCTTGCTTACATCCTACAATGAGCAGTTCTTC
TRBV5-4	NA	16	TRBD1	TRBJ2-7	CASSLRGTGATDEQYF	TGTGCCAGCAGCCTCAGGGGTACAGGGGCGACCGACGAGCAGTACTTC
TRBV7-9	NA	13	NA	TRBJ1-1	CASSSGVYTEAFF	TGTGCCAGCAGCTCCGGGGTTTACACTGAAGCTTTCTTT
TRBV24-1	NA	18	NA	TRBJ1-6	CATSDPALVSSYNSPLHF	TGTGCCACCAGTGATCCTGCATTGGTGAGCTCCTATAATTCACCCCTCCACTTT
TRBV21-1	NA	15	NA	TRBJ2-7	CASSKVGQGGYEQYF	TGTGCCAGCAGCAAAGTTGGACAGGGAGGCTACGAGCAGTACTTC
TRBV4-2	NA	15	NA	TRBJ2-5	CASSQDLGGAETQYF	TGTGCCAGCAGCCAAGATCTCGGCGGGGCGGAGACCCAGTACTTC
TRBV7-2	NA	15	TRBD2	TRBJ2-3	CASSLVAGRTDTQYF	TGTGCCAGCAGCTTAGTAGCGGGGAGGACAGATACGCAGTATTTT
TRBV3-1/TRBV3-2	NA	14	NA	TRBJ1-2	CASSQDSTPYGYTF	TGTGCCAGCAGCCAAGATTCTACGCCCTATGGCTACACCTTC
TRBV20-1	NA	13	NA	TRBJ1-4	CSASADTYEKLFF	TGCAGTGCTAGTGCGGACACCTATGAAAAACTGTTTTTT
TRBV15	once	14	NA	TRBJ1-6	CATSREQEDSPLHF	TGTGCCACCAGCAGAGAACAAGAGGATTCACCCCTCCACTTT
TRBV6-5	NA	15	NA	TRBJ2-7	CASSSTGTPLFEQYF	TGTGCCAGCAGCTCTACCGGGACTCCCCTTTTCGAGCAGTACTTC
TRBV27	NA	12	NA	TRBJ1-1	CASSPRGGGAFF	TGTGCCAGCAGTCCTCGTGGGGGGGGTGCTTTCTTT
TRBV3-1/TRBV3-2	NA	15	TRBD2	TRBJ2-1	CASNRAGGYNNEQFF	TGTGCCAGCAACCGAGCGGGGGGGTACAACAATGAGCAGTTCTTC
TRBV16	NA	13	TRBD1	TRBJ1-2	CASSYGTGNGYTF	TGTGCCAGCAGCTACGGGACAGGGAATGGCTACACCTTC
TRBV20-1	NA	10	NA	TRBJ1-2	CSATGNGYTF	TGCAGTGCTACCGGGAATGGCTACACCTTC
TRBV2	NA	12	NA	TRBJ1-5	CASSESGTTQHF	TGTGCCAGCAGTGAAAGTGGTACAACCCAGCATTTT
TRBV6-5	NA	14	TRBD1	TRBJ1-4	CASSRTGGEEKLFF	TGTGCCAGCAGCCGGACAGGGGGCGAGGAAAAACTGTTTTTT
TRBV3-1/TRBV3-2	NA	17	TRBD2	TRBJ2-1	CASSQAGLGETYNEQFF	TGTGCCAGCAGCCAAGCTGGACTAGGAGAGACATACAATGAGCAGTTCTTC
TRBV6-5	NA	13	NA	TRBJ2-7	CASPVIRGYEQYF	TGTGCCAGCCCGGTTATACGGGGCTACGAGCAGTACTTC
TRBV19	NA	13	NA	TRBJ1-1	CASSTIGGTEAFF	TGTGCCAGTAGCACGATAGGAGGCACTGAAGCTTTCTTT
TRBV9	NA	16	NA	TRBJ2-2	CASSVEVDSRTGELFF	TGTGCCAGCAGCGTAGAGGTCGACTCCCGAACCGGGGAGCTGTTTTTT
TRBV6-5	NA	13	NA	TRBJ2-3	CASTRGGTDTQYF	TGTGCCAGCACTAGGGGCGGCACAGATACGCAGTATTTT
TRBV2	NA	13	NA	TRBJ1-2	CASSDGTNYGYTF	TGTGCCAGCAGTGATGGCACCAACTATGGCTACACCTTC
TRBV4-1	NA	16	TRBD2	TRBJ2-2	CASSLAGGTNTGELFF	TGCGCCAGCAGCCTAGCGGGGGGGACTAACACCGGGGAGCTGTTTTTT
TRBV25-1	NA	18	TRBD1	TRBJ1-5	CASSPGQGIGYSNQPQHF	TGTGCCAGTAGTCCGGGACAGGGGATTGGTTATAGCAATCAGCCCCAGCATTTT
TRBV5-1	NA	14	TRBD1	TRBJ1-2	CASSRETGPYGYTF	TGCGCCAGCAGCAGAGAGACAGGGCCTTATGGCTACACCTTC
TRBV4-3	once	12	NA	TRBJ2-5	CASSQDGGTQYF	TGCGCCAGCAGCCAAGACGGCGGGACCCAGTACTTC
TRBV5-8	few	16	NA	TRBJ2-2	CASSPILGTNTGELFF	TGTGCCAGCAGCCCGATACTAGGGACGAACACCGGGGAGCTGTTTTTT
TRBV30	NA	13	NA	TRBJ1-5	CAWSRGVGQPQHF	TGTGCCTGGAGTCGGGGGGTAGGTCAGCCCCAGCATTTT
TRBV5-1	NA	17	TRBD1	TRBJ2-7	CASTPTGGGRDGNEQYF	TGCGCCAGCACCCCGACAGGGGGCGGACGAGATGGGAACGAGCAGTACTTC
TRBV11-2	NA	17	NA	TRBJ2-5	CASSLRDRRRGEETQYF	TGTGCCAGCAGCCTACGGGATAGGAGACGTGGGGAAGAGACCCAGTACTTC
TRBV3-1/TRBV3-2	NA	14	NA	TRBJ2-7	CASSRGLERYEQYF	TGTGCCAGCAGCCGAGGACTGGAAAGATACGAGCAGTACTTC
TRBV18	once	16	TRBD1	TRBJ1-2	CASSPPGQGAGYGYTF	TGTGCCAGCTCACCACCCGGACAGGGGGCGGGGTATGGCTACACCTTC
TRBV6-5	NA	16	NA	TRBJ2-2	CASSYSLASYTGELFF	TGTGCCAGCAGTTACTCGCTAGCCTCCTACACCGGGGAGCTGTTTTTT
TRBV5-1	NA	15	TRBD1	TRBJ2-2	CASSLLQGITGELFF	TGCGCCAGCAGCTTGTTACAGGGGATCACCGGGGAGCTGTTTTTT
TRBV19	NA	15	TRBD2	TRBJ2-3	CASTKAGTSTDTQYF	TGTGCCAGTACCAAAGCGGGGACTAGCACAGATACGCAGTATTTT
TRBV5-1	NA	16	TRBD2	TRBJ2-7	CASSPSLAGRSYEQYF	TGCGCCAGCAGCCCGTCTCTAGCGGGTCGCTCCTACGAGCAGTACTTC
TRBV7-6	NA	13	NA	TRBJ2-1	CASSLRTFNEQFF	TGTGCCAGCAGCCTCCGGACTTTCAATGAGCAGTTCTTC
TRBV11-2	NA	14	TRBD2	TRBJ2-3	CASSLLGGGDTQYF	TGTGCCAGCAGCTTATTGGGGGGAGGGGATACGCAGTATTTT
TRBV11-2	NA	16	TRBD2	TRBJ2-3	CASSLISGGATDTQYF	TGTGCCAGCAGCTTGATTAGCGGGGGGGCAACAGATACGCAGTATTTT
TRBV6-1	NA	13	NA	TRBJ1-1	CASSDRGNTEAFF	TGTGCCAGCAGTGACAGGGGGAACACTGAAGCTTTCTTT
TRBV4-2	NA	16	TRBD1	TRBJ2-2	CASSHIGQGAAGELFF	TGTGCCAGCAGCCACATCGGACAGGGGGCGGCAGGGGAGCTGTTTTTT
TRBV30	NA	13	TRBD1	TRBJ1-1	CAWSGQGGTEAFF	TGTGCCTGGAGTGGACAGGGTGGCACTGAAGCTTTCTTT
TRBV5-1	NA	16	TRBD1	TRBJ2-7	CASSRRPGQVPYEQYF	TGCGCCAGCAGTCGCCGACCGGGACAGGTTCCCTACGAGCAGTACTTC
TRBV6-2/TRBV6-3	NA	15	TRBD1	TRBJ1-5	CASSYSTGEGQPQHF	TGTGCCAGCAGTTACTCGACAGGGGAAGGTCAGCCCCAGCATTTT
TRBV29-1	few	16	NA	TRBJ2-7	CSVEDQRTGTIDEQYF	TGCAGCGTTGAAGATCAGAGGACAGGGACTATAGACGAGCAGTACTTC
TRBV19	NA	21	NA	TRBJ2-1	CASSIGWQGIQAGPLSDEQFF	TGTGCCAGTAGTATAGGGTGGCAGGGGATACAGGCTGGCCCCCTTTCAGATGAGCAGTTCTTC
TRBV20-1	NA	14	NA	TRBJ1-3	CSASPGGRGNTIYF	TGCAGTGCTAGTCCCGGGGGGAGGGGAAACACCATATATTTT
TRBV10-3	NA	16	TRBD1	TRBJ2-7	CAISEKGAFGSYEQYF	TGTGCCATCAGTGAGAAGGGGGCCTTTGGCTCCTACGAGCAGTACTTC
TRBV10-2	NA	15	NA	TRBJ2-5	CASGGGQSPLETQYF	TGCGCCAGCGGAGGGGGCCAAAGCCCTCTAGAGACCCAGTACTTC
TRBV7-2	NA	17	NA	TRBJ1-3	CASSKAGTPATGNTIYF	TGTGCCAGCAGCAAAGCCGGGACACCGGCTACCGGAAACACCATATATTTT
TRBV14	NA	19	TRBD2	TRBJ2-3	CASSQDRLAGAPITDTQYF	TGTGCCAGCAGCCAAGATCGGCTAGCGGGGGCCCCCATTACAGATACGCAGTATTTT
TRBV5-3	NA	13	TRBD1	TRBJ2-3	CARRDRDSDTQYF	TGTGCCAGAAGGGACAGGGACTCAGATACGCAGTATTTT
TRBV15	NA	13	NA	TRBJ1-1	CATSRDSQGGTFF	TGTGCCACCAGCAGAGATAGTCAGGGAGGGACTTTCTTT